The text below deals with one T cell receptor (beta chain). V was clipped by 6 bases and J by 4 bases, with 13 bases between them. Germline V CDR1 and CDR2: SQVTM, ANQGSEA. The CDR3 is made up of 13 amino acids. The data are from a study of cytomegalovirus exposure and HLA in healthy donors. In the study overall: Researchers found that about 84% of 350 to 500 genotyped donors fell within the Caucasian-associated ancestry cluster.

The PCR was carried out with 60 Vbeta primers and 13 Jbeta primers. Produced via immunoSEQ multiplex PCR; TCRdb's table is partial and in-frame only. The sample holds around 88,000 clones. The chain recombines TRBV29-1 with TRBJ1-3, with D possibly TRBD1 on 6 matching bases. The sample consisted of PBMCs. This receptor was obtained from a girl aged 10-17 years in good health and CMV-seropositive. As DNA, the CDR3 is TGCAGCGTACCGACAGGTGACGGAAACACCATATATTTT. Translation: CSVPTGDGNTIYF.